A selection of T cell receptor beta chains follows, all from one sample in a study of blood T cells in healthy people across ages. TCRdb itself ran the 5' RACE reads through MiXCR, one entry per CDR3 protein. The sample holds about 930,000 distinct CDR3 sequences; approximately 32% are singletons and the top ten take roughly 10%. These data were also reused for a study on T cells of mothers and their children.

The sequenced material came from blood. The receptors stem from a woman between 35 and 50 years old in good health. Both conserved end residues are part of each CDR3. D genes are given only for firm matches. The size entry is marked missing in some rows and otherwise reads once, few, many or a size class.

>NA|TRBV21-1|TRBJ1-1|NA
TGTGCCAGCAGCACTGCCGGGATTCGCACTGAAGCTTTCTTT
CASSTAGIRTEAFF
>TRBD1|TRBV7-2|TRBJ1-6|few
TGTGCCAGCAGCTTGCCGACAGGGAATAATTCACCCCTCCACTTT
CASSLPTGNNSPLHF
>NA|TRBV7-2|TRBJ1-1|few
TGTGCCAGCACCAGTACAGGCGGACGCACTGAAGCTTTCTTT
CASTSTGGRTEAFF
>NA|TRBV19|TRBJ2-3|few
TGTGCCAGTAGTATAGGTTCAACTAGCACAGATACGCAGTATTTT
CASSIGSTSTDTQYF
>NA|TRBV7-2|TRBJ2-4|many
TGTGCCAGCAGCTTACAAACGACAGCCTTAGCCAAAAACATTCAGTACTTC
CASSLQTTALAKNIQYF
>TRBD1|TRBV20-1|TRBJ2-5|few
TGCAGTGTAGCAGGGGGCCTGGAGACCCAGTACTTC
CSVAGGLETQYF
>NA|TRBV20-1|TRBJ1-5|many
TGCAGTGCTAGCATCGTACAGGGACGTAGCAATCAGCCCCAGCATTTT
CSASIVQGRSNQPQHF
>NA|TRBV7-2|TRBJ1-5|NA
TGTGCCAGCAGACCGGACAGCCGTTTTTCTCCCCAGCATTTT
CASRPDSRFSPQHF
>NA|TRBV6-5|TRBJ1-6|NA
TGTGCCAGCAGTTACTCGCCAAGGGGTAGGAATTCACCCCTCCACTTT
CASSYSPRGRNSPLHF
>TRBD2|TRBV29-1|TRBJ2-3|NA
TGCAGCGTTGAAGACTATTCGCGAGCGGGAGGGGCAGATACGCAGTATTTT
CSVEDYSRAGGADTQYF
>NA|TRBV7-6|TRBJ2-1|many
TGTGCCAGCAGCGACCCGTTGGGCGGGGACAATGAGCAGTTCTTC
CASSDPLGGDNEQFF
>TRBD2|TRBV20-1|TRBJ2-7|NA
TGCAGTGCTAGGACTAGCGGATCTACCTACGAGCAGTACTTC
CSARTSGSTYEQYF
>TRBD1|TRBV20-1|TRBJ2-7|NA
TGCAGTGCCAAGGGACAGGGCATAATTCGCGAGCAGTACTTC
CSAKGQGIIREQYF
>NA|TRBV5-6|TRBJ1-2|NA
TGTGCCAGCAGCAAGGGCCCTCTAAGGGACTATGGCTACACCTTC
CASSKGPLRDYGYTF
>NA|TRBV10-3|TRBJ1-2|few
TGTGCCATCAGTGAGAGAACGATCCCCTATGGCTACACCTTC
CAISERTIPYGYTF
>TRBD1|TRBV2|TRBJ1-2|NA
TGTGCCAGCAGGGTAAGGCAGGGGGCGATCGGCTACACCTTC
CASRVRQGAIGYTF
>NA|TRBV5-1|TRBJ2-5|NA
TGCGCCAGCAGCTTGGCCGGGACACGAAAAGAGACCCAGTACTTC
CASSLAGTRKETQYF
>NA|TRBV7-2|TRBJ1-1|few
TGTGCCAGCAGCTTAACCACTTTTATTGCTGAAGCTTTCTTT
CASSLTTFIAEAFF
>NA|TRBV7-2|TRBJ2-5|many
TGTGCCAGCAGCTCGACCCGGCGGGTCGAGACCCAGTACTTC
CASSSTRRVETQYF
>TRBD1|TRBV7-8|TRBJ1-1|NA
TGTTCGACCGGGACAGGGAACACTGAAGCTTTCTTT
CSTGTGNTEAFF
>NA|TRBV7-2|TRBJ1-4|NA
TGTGCCAGCAGCTATAACGTAGGGGGTAATGAAAAACTGTTTTTT
CASSYNVGGNEKLFF
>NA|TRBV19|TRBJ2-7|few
TGTGCCAGTAGGGAGGGGGCTAACTCCTACGAGCAGTACTTC
CASREGANSYEQYF
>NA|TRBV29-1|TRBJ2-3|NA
TGCAGCGACTGGGGGTTCACAGATACGCAGTATTTT
CSDWGFTDTQYF
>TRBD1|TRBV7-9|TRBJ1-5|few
TGTGCCAGCAGCCCGGGACAGGGAGAGGGCAATCAGCCCCAGCATTTT
CASSPGQGEGNQPQHF
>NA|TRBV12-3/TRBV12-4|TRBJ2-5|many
TGTGCCAGCAGTTTAGTCGCAGGCAGGGAGACCCAGTACTTC
CASSLVAGRETQYF
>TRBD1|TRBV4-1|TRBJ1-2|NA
TGCGCCAGCAGCCAAGTGGACAGGGGTGACTATGGCTACACCTTC
CASSQVDRGDYGYTF
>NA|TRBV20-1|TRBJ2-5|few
TGCAGTGCTAGGTGGCGGGGGCCACAAGAGACCCAGTACTTC
CSARWRGPQETQYF
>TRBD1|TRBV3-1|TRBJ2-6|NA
TGTGCCAGCAGGGGGGACAGGGGAAGCGCTGGGGCCAGCGTCCTGACTTTC
CASRGDRGSAGASVLTF
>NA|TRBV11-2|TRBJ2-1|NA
TGTGCCAGCAGCCCTCGCAGGGGATTTGAACAGTTCTTC
CASSPRRGFEQFF
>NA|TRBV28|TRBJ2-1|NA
TGTGCCAGCCAAGCAACCAACAATGAGCAGTTCTTC
CASQATNNEQFF
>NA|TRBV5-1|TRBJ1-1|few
TGCGCCAGCAGCCCCAACCCGCAGACTGAAGCTTTCTTT
CASSPNPQTEAFF
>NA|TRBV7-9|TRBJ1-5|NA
TGTGCCAGCAGCTGGGGGACCGGATCCAGGTCGGGGCCCCAGCATTTT
CASSWGTGSRSGPQHF
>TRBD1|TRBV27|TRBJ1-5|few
TGTGCCAGCAGCAGGGGGATTGATCAGCCCCAGCATTTT
CASSRGIDQPQHF
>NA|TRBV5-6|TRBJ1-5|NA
TGTGCCAGCAGCTTGGGCAGAGGAACTAGGCCCCAGCATTTT
CASSLGRGTRPQHF
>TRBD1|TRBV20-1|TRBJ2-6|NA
TGCAGTGCTATATTTGACAGGGCCTTCTCTGGGGCCAACGTCCTGACTTTC
CSAIFDRAFSGANVLTF
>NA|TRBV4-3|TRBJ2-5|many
TGCGCCAGCAGCCAAGATAATCTCGCTCGGGAGACCCAGTACTTC
CASSQDNLARETQYF
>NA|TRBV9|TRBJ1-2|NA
TGTGCCTGCACAGCGGCGGGGTCATATGGCTACACCTTC
CACTAAGSYGYTF
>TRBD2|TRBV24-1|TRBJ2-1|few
TGTGCCACCGGTGGCACCTTTGGGACTAGCGGTAAAGGGGAGCAGTTCTTC
CATGGTFGTSGKGEQFF
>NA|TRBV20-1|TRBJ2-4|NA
TGCAGTGCTAGAGAGGGGGCGGTAATTTACGAGCGGTACTTC
CSAREGAVIYERYF
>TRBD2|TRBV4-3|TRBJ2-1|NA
TGCGCCAGCAGCCAAGAAGAGCGGGGGGCGGGGAATGAGCAGTTCTTC
CASSQEERGAGNEQFF
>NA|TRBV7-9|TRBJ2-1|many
TGTGCCAGCAGCCTAGCCCCTGCCAATGAGCAGTTCTTC
CASSLAPANEQFF
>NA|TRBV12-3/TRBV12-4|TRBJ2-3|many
TGTGCCAGCAGTTTAGGCCGCTGGGACGATGAAGATACGCAGTATTTT
CASSLGRWDDEDTQYF
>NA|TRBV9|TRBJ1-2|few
TGTGCCAGCAGCGTAGCGGTGGCAGGACTTGCCTATGGCTACACCTTC
CASSVAVAGLAYGYTF
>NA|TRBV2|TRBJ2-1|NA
TGTGCCAGCAGTGAAACGGTCCGGCAGCTCGGTGGGCAGTTCTTC
CASSETVRQLGGQFF
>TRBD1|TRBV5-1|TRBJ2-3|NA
TGCGCCAGCAGGCCGGGACAGGGTGTCACAGATACGCAGTATTTT
CASRPGQGVTDTQYF
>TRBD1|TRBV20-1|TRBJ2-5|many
TGCAGTGCTAGAGCGGCCTCGGGACAGCAAGAGACCCAGTACTTC
CSARAASGQQETQYF
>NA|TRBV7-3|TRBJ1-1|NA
TGTGCCAGCAGCTTATGGAAGAACACTGAAGCTTTCTTT
CASSLWKNTEAFF
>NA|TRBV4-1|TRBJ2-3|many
TGCGCCAGCAGTCGAAACACAGATACGCAGTATTTT
CASSRNTDTQYF
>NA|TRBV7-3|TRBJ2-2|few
TGTGCCAGCGGGAAGGGAACCGGGGAGCTGTTTTTT
CASGKGTGELFF
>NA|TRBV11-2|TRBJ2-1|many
TGTGCCAGCAGGCATATGCGTGGGGCGTCCTACAATGAGCAGTTCTTC
CASRHMRGASYNEQFF
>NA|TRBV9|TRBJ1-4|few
TGTGCCAGCAGCCTGACCCTAGGGGGAAGAGAAAAACTGTTTTTT
CASSLTLGGREKLFF
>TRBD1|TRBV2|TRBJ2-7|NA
TGTGCCGGCAGTCGACAGGGGGAACCCAGCGAGCAGTACTTC
CAGSRQGEPSEQYF
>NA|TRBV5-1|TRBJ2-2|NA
TGCGCCAGCAGTAAGGGGTTAGACGGGGAGCTGTTTTTT
CASSKGLDGELFF
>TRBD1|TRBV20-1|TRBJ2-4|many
TGCAGTGCCCTTCCGGGACAGAAAAACATTCAGTACTTC
CSALPGQKNIQYF
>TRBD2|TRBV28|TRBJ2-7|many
TGTGCCAGCAGTTTAGCGGGGGGCCCCTCCTCCTACGAGCAGTACTTC
CASSLAGGPSSYEQYF